This TCR beta chain was profiled in a study of Ad26.COV2.S vaccination and SARS-CoV-2 variants. Clones were sequenced by immunoSEQ multiplex PCR, and TCRdb holds only the in-frame ones, with some missing. This table holds about 680,000 clones, approximately 88% found once. The CDR3 has 16 amino acids. The ends lost 5 bases at V and 3 bases at J; junction bases unmatched: 13. The germline gives CDR1 MNHEY, CDR2 SMNVEV (reference sequence). Treatment of the sample: 15 to 20 received Ad26.COV2.S at low or high dose, single or two shots; about five received placebo; per-sample allocation not given. Vaccine and placebo recipients were sampled on day 63 after the first injection. Expression of Wuhan-strain SARS-CoV-2 spike came from the Ad26 vector that formed the vaccine.

The TCR sequence derives from a person aged 18-60 years who received the Ad26.COV2.S COVID-19 vaccine or a placebo. The sequences come from peripheral blood, collected in a trial of Ad26.COV2.S vaccine versus placebo. This sequence joins TRBV27 and TRBJ2-7; 7 nucleotides align to TRBD2. The CDR3 DNA is TGTGCCAGCAGTCACCGCGGGAGCCTTCCTTTCTACGAGCAGTACTTC. Translated: CASSHRGSLPFYEQYF.